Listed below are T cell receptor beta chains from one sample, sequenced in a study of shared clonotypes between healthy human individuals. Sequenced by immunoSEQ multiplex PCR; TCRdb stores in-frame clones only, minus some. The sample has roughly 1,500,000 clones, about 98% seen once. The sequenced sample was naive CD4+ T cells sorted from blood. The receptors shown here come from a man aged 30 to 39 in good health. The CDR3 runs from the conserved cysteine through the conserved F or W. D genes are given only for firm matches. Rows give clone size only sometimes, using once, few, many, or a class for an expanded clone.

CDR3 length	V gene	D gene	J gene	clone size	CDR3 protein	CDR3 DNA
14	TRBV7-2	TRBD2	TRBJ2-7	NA	CASSLAGELNEQYF	TGTGCCAGCAGTTTAGCGGGAGAACTAAACGAGCAGTACTTC
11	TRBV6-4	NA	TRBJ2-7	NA	CATRLVSEQYF	TGTGCCACCCGACTAGTCTCCGAGCAGTACTTC
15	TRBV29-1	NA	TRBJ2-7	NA	CSAVLGRGVSYEQYF	TGCAGCGCCGTACTGGGGCGGGGTGTCTCCTACGAGCAGTACTTC
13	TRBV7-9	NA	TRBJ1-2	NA	CASTYMGSSGYTF	TGTGCCAGCACTTATATGGGGTCATCCGGCTACACCTTC
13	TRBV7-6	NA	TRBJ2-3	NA	CASSLGGTDTQYF	TGTGCCAGCAGCTTAGGCGGCACAGATACGCAGTATTTT
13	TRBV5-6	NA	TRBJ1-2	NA	CATTTRGNYGYTF	TGTGCCACCACAACGCGCGGAAACTATGGCTACACCTTC
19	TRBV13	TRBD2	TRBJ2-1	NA	CASTALRTSGRSSYNEQFF	TGTGCCAGCACCGCGCTACGGACTAGCGGGAGGAGCTCCTACAATGAGCAGTTCTTC
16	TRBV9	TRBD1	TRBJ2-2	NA	CASSGRDRENTGELFF	TGTGCCAGCAGCGGCCGGGACAGGGAGAACACCGGGGAGCTGTTTTTT
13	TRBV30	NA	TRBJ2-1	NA	CALWEHAYNEQFF	TGTGCCCTTTGGGAGCACGCCTACAATGAGCAGTTCTTC
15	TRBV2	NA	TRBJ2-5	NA	CASSEGTIGSETQYF	TGTGCCAGCAGTGAAGGGACGATAGGGTCAGAGACCCAGTACTTC
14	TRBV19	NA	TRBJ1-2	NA	CASRDGTANYGYTF	TGTGCCAGTAGGGACGGGACCGCGAACTATGGCTACACCTTC
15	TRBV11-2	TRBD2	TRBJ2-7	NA	CASVYQLAGYHEQYF	TGTGCCAGTGTCTACCAACTAGCGGGTTACCACGAGCAGTACTTC
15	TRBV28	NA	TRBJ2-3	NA	CASGEPRGLPTSQYF	TGTGCCAGCGGGGAACCTCGGGGTCTCCCAACTTCGCAGTATTTT
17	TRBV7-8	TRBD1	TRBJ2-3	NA	CASSPRDRGSRTDTQYF	TGTGCCAGCAGCCCCCGCGACAGGGGCTCACGCACAGATACGCAGTATTTT
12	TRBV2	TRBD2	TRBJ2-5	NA	CASRLAGETQYF	TGTGCCAGCAGACTAGCGGGAGAAACCCAGTACTTC
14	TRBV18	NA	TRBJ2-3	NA	CASSPGPSTDTQYF	TGTGCCAGCTCACCGGGACCAAGCACAGATACGCAGTATTTT
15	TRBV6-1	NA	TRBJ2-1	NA	CASSEITGVPSEQFF	TGTGCCAGCAGTGAAATAACGGGAGTCCCCAGTGAGCAGTTCTTC
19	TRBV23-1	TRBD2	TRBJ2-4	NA	CASSQSRAVAGEAKNIQYF	TGCGCCAGCAGTCAATCTCGCGCGGTAGCGGGAGAGGCCAAAAACATTCAGTACTTC
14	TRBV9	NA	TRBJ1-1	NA	CASSAQTVNTEAFF	TGTGCCAGCAGCGCACAGACGGTGAACACTGAAGCTTTCTTT
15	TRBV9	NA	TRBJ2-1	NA	CASSAVGRTLNEQFF	TGTGCCAGCAGCGCGGTGGGTCGAACCCTCAATGAGCAGTTCTTC
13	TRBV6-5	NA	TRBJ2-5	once	CASSRQAQETQYF	TGTGCCAGCAGTCGACAGGCCCAAGAGACCCAGTACTTC
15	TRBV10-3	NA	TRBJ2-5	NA	CAISESVAYQETQYF	TGTGCCATCAGTGAGTCGGTCGCCTACCAAGAGACCCAGTACTTC
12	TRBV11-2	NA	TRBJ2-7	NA	CAISTNRDQQYF	TGTGCCATCTCAACCAACAGGGATCAGCAGTACTTC
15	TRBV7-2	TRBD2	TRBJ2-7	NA	CASSSTGTSVNEQYF	TGTGCCAGCAGCTCCACCGGGACTAGCGTGAACGAGCAGTACTTC
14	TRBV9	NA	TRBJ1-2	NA	CASSFQGDRYGYTF	TGTGCCAGCAGCTTCCAAGGGGATCGCTATGGCTACACCTTC
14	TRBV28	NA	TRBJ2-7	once	CASSFSDSYYEQYF	TGTGCCAGCAGTTTCTCGGACTCCTACTACGAGCAGTACTTC
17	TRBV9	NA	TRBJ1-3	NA	CASSVASRGGSGNTIYF	TGTGCCAGCAGCGTAGCCTCAAGGGGCGGCTCTGGAAACACCATATATTTT
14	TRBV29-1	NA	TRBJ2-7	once	CSVRLRAGAYEQYF	TGCAGCGTACGGCTTCGAGCAGGGGCCTACGAGCAGTACTTC
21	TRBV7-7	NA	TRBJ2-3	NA	CASSLAPLGPKGAPITDTQYF	TGTGCCAGCAGCTTAGCGCCCCTGGGACCAAAGGGCGCCCCCATCACAGATACGCAGTATTTT
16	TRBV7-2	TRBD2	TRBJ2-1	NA	CASSLTGTSGSNEQFF	TGTGCCAGCAGCTTAACCGGGACTAGCGGGAGCAATGAGCAGTTCTTC
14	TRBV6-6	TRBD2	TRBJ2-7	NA	CASSIAGGFYEQYF	TGTGCCAGCAGTATAGCGGGAGGTTTCTACGAGCAGTACTTC
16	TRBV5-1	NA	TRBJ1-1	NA	CASSPAPGSKSAEAFF	TGCGCCAGCAGCCCCGCCCCAGGGAGCAAATCTGCTGAAGCTTTCTTT
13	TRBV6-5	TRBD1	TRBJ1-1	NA	CASSYAGGSEAFF	TGTGCCAGCAGTTACGCAGGGGGATCTGAAGCTTTCTTT
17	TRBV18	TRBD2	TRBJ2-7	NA	CASSAIFGLAGYHEQYF	TGTGCCAGCTCAGCGATATTCGGACTAGCGGGATACCACGAGCAGTACTTC
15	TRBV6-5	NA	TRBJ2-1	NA	CASSYSGLGYNEQFF	TGTGCCAGCAGTTACAGCGGGCTAGGCTACAATGAGCAGTTCTTC
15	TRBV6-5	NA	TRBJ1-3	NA	CASSLGPSSGNTIYF	TGTGCCAGCAGTTTGGGACCGAGCTCTGGAAACACCATATATTTT
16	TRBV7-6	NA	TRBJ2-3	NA	CASSLDWRPGTDTQYF	TGTGCCAGCAGCTTAGATTGGAGGCCTGGTACAGATACGCAGTATTTT
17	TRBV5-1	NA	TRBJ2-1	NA	CASSLAPGSQAYNEQFF	TGCGCCAGCAGCTTGGCTCCGGGCTCCCAAGCCTACAATGAGCAGTTCTTC
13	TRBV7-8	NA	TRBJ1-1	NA	CASSLNGAGEAFF	TGTGCCAGCAGCCTAAATGGGGCCGGTGAAGCTTTCTTT
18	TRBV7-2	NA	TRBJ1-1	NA	CASSLVGTPGGTNTEAFF	TGTGCCAGCAGCTTAGTAGGGACTCCGGGGGGGACTAACACTGAAGCTTTCTTT
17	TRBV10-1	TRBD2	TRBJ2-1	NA	CASSSPRGAGGGNEQFF	TGCGCCAGCAGTTCCCCCCGAGGGGCGGGAGGAGGAAATGAGCAGTTCTTC
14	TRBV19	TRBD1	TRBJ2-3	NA	CASSIGDRGDTQYF	TGTGCCAGTAGTATAGGGGACAGGGGGGATACGCAGTATTTT
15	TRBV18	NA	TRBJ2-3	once	CASSPNPSDSDTQYF	TGTGCCAGCTCACCAAATCCGTCGGATTCGGATACGCAGTATTTT
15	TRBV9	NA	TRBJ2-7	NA	CASSVGGSNNYEQYF	TGTGCCAGCAGCGTAGGTGGGAGTAATAACTACGAGCAGTACTTC
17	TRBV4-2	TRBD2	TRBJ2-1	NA	CASSQARTSGSSDEQFF	TGTGCCAGCAGCCAAGCCCGGACTAGCGGGAGTAGCGATGAGCAGTTCTTC
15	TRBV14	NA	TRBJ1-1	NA	CASSSDPGAVPEAFF	TGTGCCAGCAGCTCAGATCCGGGTGCGGTGCCTGAAGCTTTCTTT
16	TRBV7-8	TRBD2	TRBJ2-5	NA	CASSPTRLAGGETQYF	TGTGCCAGCAGCCCAACAAGACTAGCGGGAGGGGAGACCCAGTACTTC
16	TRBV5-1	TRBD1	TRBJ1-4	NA	CASSSLPGQGDEKLFF	TGCGCCAGCAGCTCGTTACCGGGACAGGGCGATGAAAAACTGTTTTTT
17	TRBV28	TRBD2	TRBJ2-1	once	CASSHLLAGVTYNEQFF	TGTGCCAGCAGCCATTTACTAGCGGGAGTCACCTACAATGAGCAGTTCTTC
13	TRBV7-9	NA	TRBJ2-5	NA	CASSLGGRETQYF	TGTGCCAGCAGCTTAGGGGGACGGGAGACCCAGTACTTC
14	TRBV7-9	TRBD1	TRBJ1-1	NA	CASSRGRRDTEAFF	TGTGCCAGCAGCAGGGGGCGCAGGGACACTGAAGCTTTCTTT
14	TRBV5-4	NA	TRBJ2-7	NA	CASSKDGSRGEQYF	TGTGCCAGCAGCAAGGACGGGAGCAGAGGTGAGCAGTACTTC